This T cell receptor beta chain was identified during a study of blood T cells in healthy people across ages. V was clipped by 6 bases and J by 6 bases; unmatched bases: 10. This CDR3 spans 14 amino acids. Per the germline V gene, CDR1 is SQVTM and CDR2 is ANQGSEA. The use of a sample-barcoded 5' primer and a J-beta primer mix characterized a second PCR of about 6 to 12 cycles. TCRdb called the 5' RACE reads again in MiXCR, with one record for every CDR3 protein. The data contain more than 1,000,000 distinct CDR3 sequences, 20% to 25% of them singletons. This clonotype has more than one count but fewer than ten. These records were also assigned to another study, of T cells of mothers and their children. As that study records: Over 8 million TCR beta CDR3 reads were obtained from each mother, and 3 million to 3.5 million from each child.

Sequencing was performed on blood. The sequence derives from a girl aged 2-10 years in good health. The chain couples TRBV29-1 to TRBJ2-1; 8 positions agree with TRBD1. For the CDR3, the DNA is TGCAGCGTGGTCTCTTCAGGGGGCCCCAATGAGCAGTTCTTC. This gives the protein CSVVSSGGPNEQFF.